This T cell receptor beta chain was obtained from a study of identical twins. This CDR3 has 14 residues. The germline V gene has CDR1 DFQATT and CDR2 SNEGSKA (reference sequence). V was clipped by 6 bases and J by 3 bases; unmatched bases: 9. TCRdb reanalysed the 5' RACE reads using MiXCR and keeps one entry per CDR3 protein. The sample comprises some 440,000 distinct CDR3 sequences, 20% to 30% of which are singletons, and 2.9% rests with the top ten. This same sample was also taken into another study, of T cells expressing NK-cell markers.

Sequencing used CD4+ T cells sorted from blood. This clonotype originated in a woman aged 18-30 years in good health. This chain joins TRBV20-1 and TRBJ2-3; 7 nucleotides agree with TRBD2. The CDR3 sequence: CSADLGLVTDTQYF. The CDR3 coding sequence is TGCAGTGCCGACCTCGGACTAGTGACAGATACGCAGTATTTT.